This T cell receptor beta chain was sequenced during a study of T cell responses to AZD1222 COVID-19 vaccine. Study results and limitations: It should be noted that donors were predominantly white British and more often female, and clonal diversity was possibly underestimated. The study sampled repertoires only after the peak T cell response. Dominant CD4 TCR responses targeted spike regions 160-218 and 743-854.

Generated by immunoSEQ multiplex PCR, the TCRdb table keeps only in-frame clones and is missing some. The sample has tens of thousands of clones; around 90% are singletons. V was cut by 1 base and J by 2 bases, with 6 bases left in between. Germline loops: CDR1 MDHEN, CDR2 SYDVKM. The CDR3 length is 14 residues. Note on this clone: No antigen is known for it.

The genes are TRBV28 and TRBJ1-3; D is unresolved. The sample here was peripheral blood, taken 28 days after the second AZD1222 dose. This sequence originates from an adult who received the AZD1222 COVID-19 vaccine. CDR3 DNA: TGTGCCAGCAGTTTATCCGGGCCTGGAAACACCATATATTTT. Translated, it gives CASSLSGPGNTIYF. Drawing the rest from reference TRBV28 and TRBJ1-3, the complete variable domain is DVKVTQSSRYLVKRTGEKVFLECVQDMDHENMFWYRQDPGLGLRLIYFSYDVKMKEKGDIPEGYSVSREKKERFSLILESASTNQTSMYLCASSLSGPGNTIYFGEGSWLTVV.